This TCR beta chain came from a study of blood T cell repertoires in COVID-19. Only in-frame clones appear in the TCRdb table, and some are missing; sequencing was by immunoSEQ multiplex PCR. There are almost 300,000 clones in the sample; about nine tenths occur only once, and approximately 10% lies in the top ten. V was clipped by 1 base and J by 6 bases, with 18 bases between them. CDR1 is MGHRA, CDR2 YSYEKL, per germline. This CDR3 is built from 17 residues. The material sequenced was peripheral blood. The origin of this receptor is a woman aged 30 to 39 with COVID-19, enrolled during active disease. The rearrangement uses TRBV4-1 and TRBJ2-2, with D perhaps TRBD1 (6 bases). The CDR3: CASSQAGWGLSPGELFF. The CDR3 region has the DNA TGCGCCAGCAGCCAAGCGGGGTGGGGGCTCTCCCCCGGGGAGCTGTTTTTT.